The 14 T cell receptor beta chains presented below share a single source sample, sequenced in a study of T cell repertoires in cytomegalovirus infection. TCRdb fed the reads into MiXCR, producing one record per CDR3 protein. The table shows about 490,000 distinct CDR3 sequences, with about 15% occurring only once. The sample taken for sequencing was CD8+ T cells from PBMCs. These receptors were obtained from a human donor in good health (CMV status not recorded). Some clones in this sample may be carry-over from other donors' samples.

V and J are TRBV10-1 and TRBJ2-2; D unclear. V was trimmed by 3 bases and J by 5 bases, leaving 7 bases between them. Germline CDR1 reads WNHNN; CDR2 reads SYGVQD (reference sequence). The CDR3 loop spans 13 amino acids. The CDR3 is CASSDLQTGELFF. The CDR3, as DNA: TGCGCCAGCAGTGATTTGCAAACCGGGGAGCTGTTTTTT.

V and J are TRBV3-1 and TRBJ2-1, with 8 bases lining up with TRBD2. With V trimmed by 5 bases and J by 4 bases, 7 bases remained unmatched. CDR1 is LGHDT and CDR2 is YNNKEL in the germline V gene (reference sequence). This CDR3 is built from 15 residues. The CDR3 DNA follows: TGTGCCAGCAGCTTTCGACTAGCGCAATACAATGAGCAGTTCTTC. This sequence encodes CASSFRLAQYNEQFF.

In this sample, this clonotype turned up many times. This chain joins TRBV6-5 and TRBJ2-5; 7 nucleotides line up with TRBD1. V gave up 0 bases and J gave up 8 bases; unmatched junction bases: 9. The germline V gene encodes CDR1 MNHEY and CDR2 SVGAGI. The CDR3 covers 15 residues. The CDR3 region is CASSYSRGPYTTQYF. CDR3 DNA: TGTGCCAGCAGTTACTCGAGGGGGCCCTATACTACCCAGTACTTC.

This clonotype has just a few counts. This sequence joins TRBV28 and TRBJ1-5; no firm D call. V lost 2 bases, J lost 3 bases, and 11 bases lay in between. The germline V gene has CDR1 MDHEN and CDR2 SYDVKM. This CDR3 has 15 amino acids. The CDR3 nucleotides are TGTGCCAGCAGTTTAACCTCATACCTCAATCAGCCCCAGCATTTT. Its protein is CASSLTSYLNQPQHF. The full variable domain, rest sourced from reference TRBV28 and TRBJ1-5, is DVKVTQSSRYLVKRTGEKVFLECVQDMDHENMFWYRQDPGLGLRLIYFSYDVKMKEKGDIPEGYSVSREKKERFSLILESASTNQTSMYLCASSLTSYLNQPQHFGDGTRLSIL.

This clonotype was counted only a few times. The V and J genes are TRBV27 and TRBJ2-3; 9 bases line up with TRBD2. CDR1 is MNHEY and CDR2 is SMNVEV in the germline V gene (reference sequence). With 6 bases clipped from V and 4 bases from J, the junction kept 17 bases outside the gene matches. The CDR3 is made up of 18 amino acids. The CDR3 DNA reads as TGTGCCAGCAGATTAGCGGGAGTTCATCCCACAGGCGCAGATACGCAGTATTTT. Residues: CASRLAGVHPTGADTQYF.

The CDR3 sequence: CASSIMTGPEAFF. CDR3 nucleotide sequence: TGTGCCAGCAGCATAATGACAGGCCCAGAAGCTTTCTTT. V is TRBV6-1 and J is TRBJ1-1, with D tentatively TRBD1 (6 bases). The CDR3 length is 13 residues. Per germline, CDR1 MNHNS and CDR2 SASEGT. Trimming cost V 6 bases and J 8 bases, with 16 bases left between them.

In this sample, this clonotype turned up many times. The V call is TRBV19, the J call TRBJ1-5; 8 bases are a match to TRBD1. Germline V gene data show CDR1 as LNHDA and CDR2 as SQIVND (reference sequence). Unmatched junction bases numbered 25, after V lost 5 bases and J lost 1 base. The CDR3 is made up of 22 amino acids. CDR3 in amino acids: CASSEFAYPDRVSDGSNQPQHF. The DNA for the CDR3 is TGTGCCAGTAGTGAGTTCGCGTACCCGGACAGGGTAAGTGACGGCAGCAATCAGCCCCAGCATTTT.

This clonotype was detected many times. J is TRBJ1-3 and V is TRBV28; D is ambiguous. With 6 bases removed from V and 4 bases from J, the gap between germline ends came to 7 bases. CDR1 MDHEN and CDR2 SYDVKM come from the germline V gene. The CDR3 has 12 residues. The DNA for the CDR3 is TGTGCCAGCAGGGAGGACGGAAACACCATATATTTT. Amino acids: CASREDGNTIYF.

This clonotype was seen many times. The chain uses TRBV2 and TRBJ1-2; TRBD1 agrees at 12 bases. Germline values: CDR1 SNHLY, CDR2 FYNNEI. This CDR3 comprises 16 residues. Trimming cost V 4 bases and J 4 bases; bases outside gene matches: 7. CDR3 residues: CASSGGQGAFLYGYTF. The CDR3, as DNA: TGTGCCAGCAGTGGGGGACAGGGGGCTTTCCTCTATGGCTACACCTTC.

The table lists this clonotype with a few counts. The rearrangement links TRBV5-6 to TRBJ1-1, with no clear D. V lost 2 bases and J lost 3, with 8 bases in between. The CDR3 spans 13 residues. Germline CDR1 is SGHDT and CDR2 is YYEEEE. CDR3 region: CASSFSLYTEAFF. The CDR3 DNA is TGTGCCAGCAGCTTCAGTTTGTACACTGAAGCTTTCTTT.

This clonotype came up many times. CDR3 nucleotides: TGCAGCGTTGAAGCCCCCGGGGAAAGCAGGTCCTACAATGAGCAGTTCTTC. Translating gives CSVEAPGESRSYNEQFF. The gene calls are TRBV29-1 and TRBJ2-1, with D tentatively TRBD2 (5 bases). Germline lookup yields CDR1 SQVTM and CDR2 ANQGSEA. V shed 1 base and J shed 1 base, with 17 bases lying between them. This CDR3 spans 17 amino acids.

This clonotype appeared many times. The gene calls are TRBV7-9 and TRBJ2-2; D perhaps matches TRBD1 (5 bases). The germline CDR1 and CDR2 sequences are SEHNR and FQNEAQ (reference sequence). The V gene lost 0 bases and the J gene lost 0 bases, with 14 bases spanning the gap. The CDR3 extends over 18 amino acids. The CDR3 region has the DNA TGTGCCAGCAGCTTAGCTAATGAAGTAGGGGCGAACACCGGGGAGCTGTTTTTT. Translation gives CASSLANEVGANTGELFF.

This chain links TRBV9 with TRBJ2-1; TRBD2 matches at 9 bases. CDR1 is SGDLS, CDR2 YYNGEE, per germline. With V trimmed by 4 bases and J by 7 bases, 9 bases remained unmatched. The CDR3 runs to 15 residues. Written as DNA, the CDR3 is TGTGCCAGCAGCCCGGGGGGCGGGGGGGCGAATGAGCAGTTCTTC. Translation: CASSPGGGGANEQFF.

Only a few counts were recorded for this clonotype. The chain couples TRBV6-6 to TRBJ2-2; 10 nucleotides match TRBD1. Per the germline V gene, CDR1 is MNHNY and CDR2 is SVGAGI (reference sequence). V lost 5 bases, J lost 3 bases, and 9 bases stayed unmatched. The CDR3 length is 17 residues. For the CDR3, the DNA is TGTGCCAGCAGTATCCGGGACAGGGGTGGTTACACCGGGGAGCTGTTTTTT. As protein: CASSIRDRGGYTGELFF.